This T cell receptor (beta chain) was found in a study of T cell clonotyping in hematopoietic cell transplantation. Trimming pared 5 bases from V and 0 bases from J, leaving 11 bases between. Germline CDR1 SGHTA, CDR2 FQGNSA. This CDR3 has 14 residues. Study results and caveats: At the given depth, recipient repertoires were over 97% de novo clonotypes. Graft donor and pretransplant recipient Inverse Simpson Index values predicted broader posttransplant TCR diversity. Recipient TCR diversity dropped after transplant; expanded clonotypes rose from day 30 to 180. Cells were unsorted, so CD4 and CD8 contributions were not separated.

For this clone: Its antigen is not known.

Clones were read by immunoSEQ multiplex PCR, and TCRdb kept only the in-frame ones, dropping some. This sample has thousands of clones; about nine tenths occur once, and the top ten carry more than 6.5%. The chain combines TRBV7-2 with TRBJ2-7, with D unresolved. Sequencing used peripheral blood mononuclear cells, obtained 100 days after allogeneic stem cell transplant. The sequence came from a male patient aged 40 to 50 who had an allogeneic stem cell transplant from an unrelated donor, so the T cells may come from the graft donor. Some clones in this sample may be carry-over from other donors' samples. DNA of the CDR3: TGTGCCAGCAGCCCTGACATCGGCTCCTACGAGCAGTACTTC. Amino acid sequence: CASSPDIGSYEQYF.